This T cell receptor (beta chain) is drawn from a study of T cells after yellow fever vaccination. Study context: The fractions with low cell numbers were processed using SMART-Seq v4 Ultra Low Input. Overall study results and limits: Clonotypes found in both CD4 and CD8 compartments made up a small share. Clones from primary vaccination mostly reappeared after the booster (over 95% CD4, over 85% CD8).

This clonotype appeared a few times. Antigen: not known. Germline V gene lookup returns CDR1 SGHAT and CDR2 FQNNGV. Trimming took 5 bases from V and 4 from J; bases not matched to a gene: 6. This CDR3 comprises 15 residues. The study made its TCR cDNA through 5'RACE template switching. That step introduced a universal primer site along with UMIs. Using its own MiXCR run on the 5' RACE reads, TCRdb lists one record per CDR3 protein. The profile shows 120,000 or so distinct CDR3 sequences, about 15% of them singletons. The chain carries TRBV11-2 and TRBJ2-5, with TRBD2 identical over 11 bases. The receptor comes from a young man who received the YFV17D yellow fever vaccine. This material consisted of CD8+ T cells sorted from PBMCs, taken 5 days after the yellow fever booster vaccination. The CDR3 sequence is CASSRTGTSGETQYF. The CDR3 bases are TGTGCCAGCAGCCGGACCGGGACTAGCGGAGAGACCCAGTACTTC.